A selection of T cell receptor beta chains follows, all from one sample in a study of T cell responses to AZD1222 COVID-19 vaccine. This table comes from immunoSEQ multiplex PCR, and its TCRdb copy is limited to in-frame clones, with some not included. The profile shows over 100,000 clones, around 90% of them singletons. Here the sequenced sample was peripheral blood, taken on day 0 of AZD1222 vaccination. All receptors derive from an adult in good health. CDR3s leave out the opening cysteine and the closing phenylalanine or tryptophan. The order of the fields is V gene, clone size, CDR3 protein. Expanded clones are given a class, and other clones once, few, many or no size at all.

V: TRBV14; size: once; CDR3: ASSPRDRNEKLF
V: TRBV9; size: .; CDR3: ASSGGRGRATNEKLF
V: TRBV5-6; size: .; CDR3: ASSPRDFYMNTEAF
V: TRBV12-5; size: .; CDR3: ASGLAQMGMGGYT
V: TRBV12-5; size: .; CDR3: ASGEIDSLGANTEAF
V: TRBV18; size: .; CDR3: ASSPPGSYGYT
V: TRBV29-1; size: .; CDR3: SVSGAGGNTIY
V: TRBV24-1; size: .; CDR3: ATSVGQGTDTQY
V: TRBV10-1; size: .; CDR3: ASSDWDQETQY
V: TRBV6-6; size: .; CDR3: ASSYILAKNIQY
V: TRBV7-9; size: .; CDR3: ASARGGSAFIPDTQY
V: TRBV5-1; size: many; CDR3: ASSFGGAGMDAEAF
V: TRBV5-6; size: once; CDR3: ASSLAGWSQPQH
V: TRBV3-1/TRBV3-2; size: .; CDR3: ASSLKSANEQF
V: TRBV30; size: .; CDR3: AWSAWTSGRAGTDTQY
V: TRBV29-1; size: .; CDR3: SALGQTTFYGYT
V: TRBV5-1; size: .; CDR3: ASSLQLAGNYEQY
V: TRBV6-1; size: .; CDR3: ASSKAGTGEAF
V: TRBV4-1; size: .; CDR3: ASSQQLPRPGQQF
V: TRBV12-5; size: .; CDR3: ASGLVQGYSNQPQH
V: TRBV6-5; size: .; CDR3: ASSPPGGVLGYT
V: TRBV2; size: .; CDR3: AFGGGTVGNIQY
V: TRBV12-3/TRBV12-4; size: .; CDR3: ARHFSHRETQY
V: TRBV7-9; size: .; CDR3: ASSFGQGQETQY
V: TRBV3-1/TRBV3-2; size: .; CDR3: ASSPGQKGYGYT
V: TRBV2; size: .; CDR3: ASLAGTGNDEQY
V: TRBV4-2; size: .; CDR3: ASSQGVGDSGEKLF
V: TRBV5-1; size: few; CDR3: ASSLRSAYGYT
V: TRBV5-1; size: .; CDR3: ASSLTGDSYNEQF
V: TRBV4-2; size: .; CDR3: ASSQDDRMNTEAF
V: TRBV2; size: once; CDR3: ASSVQGYQPQH
V: TRBV29-1; size: .; CDR3: SVKNLVMNTEAF
V: TRBV6-6; size: .; CDR3: ASSWVTQGKETQY
V: TRBV10-3; size: .; CDR3: ATTDREYEQY
V: TRBV28; size: once; CDR3: ASSLSPGTYGYT
V: TRBV5-8; size: .; CDR3: ASSPGVGLGYT
V: TRBV30; size: once; CDR3: AWSAGAYGYT
V: TRBV3-1/TRBV3-2; size: .; CDR3: ASSLWTGDTQY
V: TRBV3-1/TRBV3-2; size: .; CDR3: ASSYPGVNEKLF
V: TRBV2; size: .; CDR3: ASRNSGRSF
V: TRBV7-2; size: .; CDR3: ASSPRSGTHPREQY
V: TRBV19; size: .; CDR3: ASSLGTGSNTEAF
V: TRBV7-2; size: .; CDR3: ASSSRSGGVGYNEQF
V: TRBV2; size: .; CDR3: ASTASLSYNEQF
V: TRBV4-1; size: .; CDR3: ASSQGNGGNIQY
V: TRBV7-2; size: .; CDR3: ASSLLNSNQPQH
V: TRBV13; size: .; CDR3: ASSLVGGEIGREQF
V: TRBV10-3; size: .; CDR3: AISGTVSEQY
V: TRBV2; size: .; CDR3: ASSETGWGYEQY
V: TRBV6-4; size: .; CDR3: ASSIGPYNEQF
V: TRBV19; size: .; CDR3: ASSDREGQPQH
V: TRBV3-1/TRBV3-2; size: .; CDR3: ASSQVFNLNEKLF
V: TRBV9; size: .; CDR3: ASSKTGSNTEAF
V: TRBV12-5; size: .; CDR3: ASGLSSQGDLAKNIQY
V: TRBV7-3; size: .; CDR3: ASSLIQGNEQF
V: TRBV18; size: .; CDR3: ASSPGTDFNQPQH
V: TRBV23-1; size: .; CDR3: ASRAIKGTYKQPQH